The 2 T cell receptor beta chains below come from one sample, sequenced in a study of T cell responses to AZD1222 COVID-19 vaccine. Produced via immunoSEQ multiplex PCR; TCRdb's table is partial and in-frame only. The sample lists around 170,000 clones, approximately 90% occurring once. This specimen consisted of peripheral blood, obtained on day 0 of AZD1222 vaccination. These receptors were collected from an adult in good health.

The rearrangement links TRBV7-2 to TRBJ1-1; possibly TRBD1 for D (6 bases). Germline V gives CDR1 SGHTA, CDR2 FQGNSA. V was shortened by 1 base and J by 1 base, with 10 bases between the two germline ends. CDR3 size: 15 residues. CDR3 in amino acids: CASSLVGGGNTEAFF. Written as DNA, the CDR3 is TGTGCCAGCAGCTTAGTAGGAGGGGGGAACACTGAAGCTTTCTTT.

There are a few counts of this clone. The chain combines TRBV6-2 or TRBV6-3 with TRBJ2-7, with TRBD2 as a possible D gene (6 bases). There are 14 residues in the CDR3. With 2 bases removed from V and 6 bases from J, the gap between germline ends came to 14 bases. Germline values: CDR1 MNHEY, CDR2 SVGEGT. The CDR3, as DNA: TGTGCCAGCAGTTACCCCGAGAGGGGAGGCGAGCAGTACTTC. Protein: CASSYPERGGEQYF.